The next 28 T cell receptor beta chains were all read from a single sample in a study of OX40 agonist ivuxolimab in advanced cancers. Libraries were prepared by immunoSEQ multiplex PCR; TCRdb keeps only in-frame clonotypes and omits some of them. The table lists fewer than 55,000 clones, 70% to 90% of them singletons. The sequencing used CD4+ or CD8+ T cells sorted from blood, collected in a trial of the OX40 agonist ivuxolimab. All receptors come from an adult with an advanced solid tumor such as melanoma, head and neck, liver or kidney cancer.

The V call is TRBV30, the J call TRBJ2-1; D is possibly TRBD1 (6 bases). From germline, CDR1 is GTSNPN and CDR2 SVGIG (reference sequence). With 5 bases removed from V and 3 bases from J, the gap between germline ends came to 14 bases. The length of the CDR3 is 14 residues. The CDR3 spells CAWAQWGLYNEQFF. CDR3 bases: TGTGCCTGGGCTCAGTGGGGGCTCTACAATGAGCAGTTCTTC.

This rearrangement joins TRBV5-1 to TRBJ2-5; 10 bases agree with TRBD1. Unmatched junction bases numbered 7, after V lost 3 bases and J lost 5 bases. This CDR3 spans 15 amino acids. Looked up from germline, CDR1 is SGHRS and CDR2 is YFSETQ. The CDR3 DNA reads TGCGCCAGCAGCTCCGGACAGGGGGGTGGGGAGACCCAGTACTTC. The encoded protein is CASSSGQGGGETQYF.

This chain uses TRBV6-4 with TRBJ2-1; 11 nucleotides agree with TRBD1. This CDR3 is built from 14 residues. Trimming took 5 bases from V and 6 from J; bases not matched to a gene: 3. In germline, CDR1 is MRHNA, CDR2 SNTAGT. This CDR3 reads CASSPGTGGNEQFF. DNA of the CDR3: TGTGCCAGCAGTCCCGGGACAGGGGGCAATGAGCAGTTCTTC.

The chain couples TRBV2 to TRBJ2-1; 12 nucleotides line up with TRBD2. J lost 5 bases, V lost 5 bases, and 4 bases had no gene match. Germline values: CDR1 SNHLY, CDR2 FYNNEI. The CDR3 spans 15 residues. CDR3 sequence reads: CASSILAGGHNEQFF. CDR3 DNA: TGTGCCAGCAGTATTCTAGCGGGGGGGCACAATGAGCAGTTCTTC.

The chain combines TRBV18 with TRBJ1-1; no firm D call. The CDR3 has 14 amino acids. Germline lookup yields CDR1 KGHSH and CDR2 LQKENI. With 4 bases removed from V and 5 bases from J, the gap between germline ends came to 14 bases. CDR3 coding DNA: TGTGCCAGCTCACAACAACAGCCTACTACTGAAGCTTTCTTT. It specifies CASSQQQPTTEAFF.

The genes are TRBV4-1 and TRBJ2-1; possible D gene TRBD2, 6 bases. The germline V gene has CDR1 MGHRA and CDR2 YSYEKL. V gave up 2 bases and J gave up 7 bases, with 18 bases separating them. This CDR3 has 16 amino acids. The CDR3 DNA follows: TGCGCCAGCAGCCAACTAGGATCCCGTGGGGGGAATGAGCAGTTCTTC. Its protein is CASSQLGSRGGNEQFF.

This clone was seen a single time. The rearrangement joins TRBV11-2 to TRBJ1-4; D might be TRBD1 (5 bases). The V end lost 5 bases, the J end lost 4 bases, and 20 bases lay between the germline ends. The CDR3 contains 17 residues. CDR1 is SGHAT, CDR2 FQNNGV, per germline. In DNA, the CDR3 is TGTGCCAGCAGCCCCCGAACTTTGTGGGGGGATAATGAAAAACTGTTTTTT. Translation gives CASSPRTLWGDNEKLFF.

Remarks on this clone: At the DNA level, this CDR3 is encoded by other sequences in the same sample as well. This chain uses TRBV5-1 with TRBJ1-1; no clear D gene. There are 15 residues in the CDR3. Trimming stripped 0 bases from V and 1 base from J, with 10 bases between. The V gene's germline CDR1 is SGHRS and CDR2 YFSETQ. In DNA, the CDR3 is TGCGCCAGCAGCTTGGAAATAGGATGGAACACTGAAGCTTTCTTT. The encoded protein is CASSLEIGWNTEAFF.

The V gene is TRBV6-5, the J gene TRBJ1-1; no clear D. The V and J ends lost 2 bases and 1 base respectively, with 5 bases between them. The CDR3 sequence is 13 residues long. Germline V gene lookup returns CDR1 MNHEY and CDR2 SVGAGI. The chain's CDR3 is CASSYLGNTEAFF. CDR3 bases: TGTGCCAGCAGTTACCTGGGGAACACTGAAGCTTTCTTT.

This clone was seen once. J is TRBJ2-3 and V is TRBV9; D may be TRBD1 (5 bases). The V end lost 0 bases, the J end lost 1 base, and 9 bases lay between the germline ends. CDR1 is SGDLS, CDR2 YYNGEE, per germline. The CDR3 length is 15 residues. The chain's CDR3 is CASSVASRGTDTQYF. In nucleotides, the CDR3 is TGTGCCAGCAGCGTAGCGTCCAGGGGCACAGATACGCAGTATTTT.

The gene calls are TRBV25-1 and TRBJ2-3; 10 nucleotides agree with TRBD2. This CDR3 region has 16 residues. Germline CDR1 MGHDK, CDR2 SYGVNS. The trim removed 6 bases at V and 5 bases at J, leaving 11 bases unmatched. For the CDR3, the DNA is TGTGCCAGCAGAGCAAAGCGGGGGGGCTTACAAGATACGCAGTATTTT. Protein: CASRAKRGGLQDTQYF.

This rearrangement joins TRBV13 to TRBJ2-5; 9 bases map to TRBD1. After removal of 6 bases from V and 1 base from J, the junction contained 9 bases not matched to a gene. Germline loops: CDR1 PRHDT, CDR2 FYEKMQ (reference sequence). The CDR3 totals 16 residues. The CDR3 nucleotides are TGTGCCAGCAGTTCCCGCGGGACAGGGCTCCAAGAGACCCAGTACTTC. The encoded protein is CASSSRGTGLQETQYF.

The chain has TRBV7-9 and TRBJ1-2, with D perhaps matching TRBD1 (5 bases). CDR1 and CDR2 from the germline V gene are SEHNR and FQNEAQ (reference sequence). This CDR3 spans 16 amino acids. The V and J ends lost 4 bases and 4 bases respectively, with 19 bases between them. The CDR3 sequence is CASSWLLTETLYGYTF. The CDR3 bases are TGTGCCAGCAGCTGGTTGTTGACAGAGACTCTCTATGGCTACACCTTC.

The chain's CDR3 is CASSRPAVEAFF. The CDR3 coding sequence is TGTGCCAGCAGCAGACCGGCGGTCGAAGCTTTCTTT. V and J are TRBV7-9 and TRBJ1-1, with D uncertain. V was shortened by 5 bases and J by 8 bases, with 12 bases between the two germline ends. Looked up from germline, CDR1 is SEHNR and CDR2 is FQNEAQ (reference sequence). The CDR3 runs 12 residues.

The chain employs TRBV30 and TRBJ1-2; D perhaps matches TRBD1 (5 bases). There are 14 residues in the CDR3. Germline lookup yields CDR1 GTSNPN and CDR2 SVGIG (reference sequence). Deletions cut 1 base from V and 0 bases from J, with 9 bases between. The CDR3 reads CAWSGDLANYGYTF. DNA for the CDR3: TGTGCCTGGAGTGGGGACCTTGCTAACTATGGCTACACCTTC.

This clone appeared a few times. The J gene is TRBJ1-6, the V gene TRBV19; 7 positions agree with TRBD1. Germline trimming cut 3 bases from V and 5 bases from J; bases unmatched to any gene: 1. CDR1 LNHDA and CDR2 SQIVND come from the germline V gene (reference sequence). This CDR3 comprises 14 residues. The chain's CDR3 is CASSMGQNNSPLHF. Here the CDR3 DNA reads TGTGCCAGTAGTATGGGACAGAATAATTCACCCCTCCACTTT.

J is TRBJ1-1 and V is TRBV27; TRBD1 agrees at 9 bases. Germline V gene sequence: CDR1 MNHEY, CDR2 SMNVEV (reference sequence). CDR3 length: 12 residues. The J segment lost 6 bases and the V segment lost 8 bases, leaving 4 bases of the junction unmatched. The CDR3: CASGQGLPEAFF. In DNA, the CDR3 is TGTGCCAGCGGACAGGGGTTACCTGAAGCTTTCTTT.

The rearrangement links TRBV25-1 to TRBJ1-3; D is uncertain. The CDR3 extends over 13 amino acids. Trimming removed 4 bases at V and 4 bases at J, with 8 bases between. Germline CDR1 is MGHDK and CDR2 is SYGVNS. CDR3 in DNA: TGTGCCAGCAGTGGCCCGGGGGGAAACACCATATATTTT. It is translated as CASSGPGGNTIYF. Variable domain in full (rest from reference TRBV25-1 and TRBJ1-3): EADIYQTPRYLVIGTGKKITLECSQTMGHDKMYWYQQDPGMELHLIHYSYGVNSTEKGDLSSESTVSRIRTEHFPLTLESARPSHTSQYLCASSGPGGNTIYFGEGSWLTVV.

In its sample, this clone is medium-sized. This rearrangement joins TRBV4-1 to TRBJ1-1; D gene ambiguous. V lost 4 bases and J lost 2, with 8 bases in between. Germline V lookup: CDR1 MGHRA, CDR2 YSYEKL. CDR3 length equals 13 residues. As DNA, the CDR3 is TGCGCCAGCAGCCCTCGGTCCAACACTGAAGCTTTCTTT. Residues: CASSPRSNTEAFF.

The rearrangement links TRBV2 to TRBJ2-1; 9 nucleotides line up with TRBD1. Germline CDR1 is SNHLY and CDR2 is FYNNEI. This CDR3 spans 16 amino acids. V dropped 6 bases and J dropped 3; count of bases not matched to a gene: 9. CDR3 in amino acids: CASRRTGDLIYNEQFF. The CDR3 nucleotides are TGTGCCAGCAGGAGGACAGGGGACTTGATCTACAATGAGCAGTTCTTC.

The chain is built from TRBV6-5 and TRBJ1-2; a weak D match, TRBD1 (6 bases). With 0 bases removed from V and 8 bases from J, the gap between germline ends came to 13 bases. The length of the CDR3 is 14 residues. The V gene's germline CDR1 is MNHEY and CDR2 SVGAGI. As DNA, the CDR3 is TGTGCCAGCAGTTACTCGAACAGGGTGGGAGGCTACACCTTC. Residues: CASSYSNRVGGYTF.

This sequence joins TRBV19 and TRBJ2-7, with 8 nucleotides matching TRBD1. Looked up from germline, CDR1 is LNHDA and CDR2 is SQIVND (reference sequence). The CDR3 has 13 amino acids. The V gene end was trimmed by 5 bases and the J gene end by 4 bases; junction bases not matched to a gene: 4. The CDR3 reads CASSVQGAYEQYF. Written as DNA, the CDR3 is TGTGCCAGTAGTGTCCAGGGGGCTTACGAGCAGTACTTC.

The rearrangement links TRBV7-2 to TRBJ2-7; 9 nucleotides agree with TRBD1. The CDR3 is made up of 16 amino acids. The germline V gene has CDR1 SGHTA and CDR2 FQGNSA. The junction had 6 bases not matched to a gene; V was cut back by 0 bases and J by 3 bases. The chain's CDR3 is CASSLAGGTGSYEQYF. The CDR3 region has the DNA TGTGCCAGCAGCTTAGCAGGGGGGACAGGGAGCTACGAGCAGTACTTC.

V and J are TRBV18 and TRBJ2-3; unclear D gene. The CDR3 is made up of 17 amino acids. V was cut by 1 base and J by 0 bases, with 14 bases left in between. CDR1 and CDR2 (germline): KGHSH, LQKENI. The CDR3 region has the DNA TGTGCCAGCTCACCACTAGGCAGGAGCACTAGCACAGATACGCAGTATTTT. This codes for CASSPLGRSTSTDTQYF. Looking up the rest from reference TRBV18 and TRBJ2-3 gives the full variable domain: NAGVMQNPRHLVRRRGQEARLRCSPMKGHSHVYWYRQLPEEGLKFMVYLQKENIIDESGMPKERFSAEFPKEGPSILRIQQVVRGDSAAYFCASSPLGRSTSTDTQYFGPGTRLTVL.

The CDR3 loop reads CASRAGSYNEQFF. The DNA of the CDR3 is TGTGCCAGCAGGGCAGGATCCTACAATGAGCAGTTCTTC. This chain links TRBV27 with TRBJ2-1, with D hard to call. Germline V gene data show CDR1 as MNHEY and CDR2 as SMNVEV (reference sequence). V gave up 6 bases and J gave up 1 base, with 7 bases separating them. This CDR3 has 13 residues.

V usage is TRBV7-9 and J usage is TRBJ2-5, with a tentative D call TRBD2 (5 bases). V gave up 4 bases and J gave up 1 base, with 10 bases separating them. Per germline, CDR1 SEHNR and CDR2 FQNEAQ (reference sequence). The CDR3 has 14 residues. The CDR3 DNA follows: TGTGCCAGCAGCTCGAGCGGTTCCCAAGAGACCCAGTACTTC. It is translated as CASSSSGSQETQYF.

The chain joins TRBV7-9 to TRBJ2-5, with TRBD1 as a possible D gene (7 bases). Trimming stripped 3 bases from V and 5 bases from J, with 19 bases between. CDR1 is SEHNR and CDR2 is FQNEAQ in the germline V gene (reference sequence). The CDR3 extends over 16 amino acids. This chain's CDR3 is CASSFQTGDSGETQYF. The DNA of the CDR3 is TGTGCCAGCAGCTTCCAAACAGGGGACTCGGGGGAGACCCAGTACTTC.

V gene TRBV16 combines with J gene TRBJ1-1; D call uncertain. This CDR3 is built from 15 residues. V was clipped by 8 bases and J by 1 base, with 17 bases between them. Germline loops: CDR1 KGHSY, CDR2 FQNENV. CDR3 amino acids: CASSTTDGWNTEAFF. The CDR3 DNA reads TGTGCCAGCTCCACGACTGACGGGTGGAACACTGAAGCTTTCTTT.